This T cell receptor beta chain was identified in a study of T cell repertoires in cytomegalovirus infection. Looking at the study overall: CMV infection together with matching HLA type was indicated by public TCR beta signatures.

One entry per CDR3 protein, called by TCRdb with MiXCR from the reads. Seen here are about 440,000 distinct CDR3 sequences, about 33% observed once, and the top ten hold roughly 15%. This clonotype was recorded a few times. The antigen remains unidentified. Whole-study findings and limits: Summed frequency of public TCR beta families distinguished CMV carriers with the relevant HLA. The study found HLA-C-restricted CMV-specific TCR beta clonotypes dominating the ex vivo response.

The CDR3 has 13 amino acids. V lost 1 base, J lost 11 bases, and 9 bases lay in between. Germline V gives CDR1 SGHVS, CDR2 FQNEAQ. The V call is TRBV7-8, the J call TRBJ1-6; D is undetermined. The sample comprised PBMCs. This TCR came from a human donor in good health (CMV status not recorded). Some clones in this sample may be carry-over from other donors' samples. This CDR3 reads CASSLEDGTPLHF. DNA of the CDR3: TGTGCCAGCAGCTTAGAGGACGGTACACCCCTCCACTTT.